The 20 T cell receptor beta chains in this list originate from one sample, sequenced in a study of T cells in Graves' hyperthyroidism and ophthalmopathy. Researchers took RNA transcripts and amplified the TCR beta CDR3 regions from them. RT-PCR in the first round (using the HTBI primer set) targeted the TCR CDR3. TCRdb re-called the multiplex PCR reads through MiXCR, storing one row per CDR3 protein. This table has approximately 420,000 distinct CDR3 sequences, 14% to 15% appearing once. The specimen sequenced was blood. These receptors all come from a woman in her twenties or thirties with Graves' hyperthyroidism.

This clonotype was seen many times. V usage is TRBV2 and J usage is TRBJ2-1, with 9 bases fitting TRBD2. The V segment lost 5 bases and the J segment 2 bases; nucleotides outside the gene matches: 4. Germline CDR1 and CDR2: SNHLY and FYNNEI. The CDR3 runs to 15 residues. CDR3 coding DNA: TGTGCCAGCAGTAGACTAGCGGCCCCCTACAATGAGCAGTTCTTC. Its translation is CASSRLAAPYNEQFF.

This clonotype was observed at least ten times. V usage is TRBV7-2 and J usage is TRBJ2-3; 10 positions agree with TRBD2. Germline V lookup: CDR1 SGHTA, CDR2 FQGNSA. CDR3 length equals 16 residues. The J segment lost 4 bases and the V segment lost 0 bases, leaving 4 bases of the junction unmatched. The CDR3 loop is CASSLALAGAADTQYF. The CDR3 DNA sequence: TGTGCCAGCAGCTTAGCTCTAGCGGGAGCGGCAGATACGCAGTATTTT. Full variable domain (remainder filled in from reference TRBV7-2 and TRBJ2-3): GAGVSQSPSNKVTEKGKDVELRCDPISGHTALYWYRQSLGQGLEFLIYFQGNSAPDKSGLPSDRFSAERTGGSVSTLTIQRTQQEDSAVYLCASSLALAGAADTQYFGPGTRLTVL.

The table lists this clonotype with many counts. V and J are TRBV12-3 or TRBV12-4 and TRBJ1-2; D is unclear. Trimming took 8 bases from V and 1 from J, leaving 11 bases between them. The length of the CDR3 is 13 residues. The DNA for the CDR3 is TGTGCCAGCCTCCACGTACTTAACTATGGCTACACCTTC. Its protein product is CASLHVLNYGYTF.

This clonotype was observed at least ten times. The genes are TRBV20-1 and TRBJ2-7; the match to TRBD2 covers 12 bases. Germline trimming cut 3 bases from V and 1 base from J; bases unmatched to any gene: 4. Looked up from germline, CDR1 is DFQATT and CDR2 is SNEGSKA (reference sequence). This CDR3 is 15 amino acids long. Here the CDR3 reads CSARTSGRKSYEQYF. The CDR3 DNA is TGCAGTGCTAGGACTAGCGGGAGAAAGTCCTACGAGCAGTACTTC.

This clonotype was seen a handful of times. This rearrangement joins TRBV6-1 to TRBJ1-2; D possibly corresponds to TRBD1 (6 bases). Germline V gene lookup returns CDR1 MNHNS and CDR2 SASEGT. V dropped 11 bases and J dropped 4 bases, with 17 bases sitting between them. The length of the CDR3 is 13 residues. CDR3 region: CAVAGEFAYGYTF. DNA of the CDR3: TGTGCCGTAGCAGGGGAGTTCGCCTATGGCTACACCTTC.

The V gene is TRBV5-4, the J gene TRBJ2-2; the D is unclear. Looked up from germline, CDR1 is SGHNT and CDR2 is YYREEE (reference sequence). This CDR3 spans 15 amino acids. The ends were cut back, 2 bases at V and 1 base at J, with 9 bases in the middle. The CDR3 DNA reads as TGTGCCAGCAGCTTAAGTCGGAAGAACACCGGGGAGCTGTTTTTT. Amino acids: CASSLSRKNTGELFF.

This clonotype was seen many times. The chain joins TRBV5-1 to TRBJ1-1, with D possibly matching TRBD1 (6 bases). Trimming took 4 bases from V and 5 from J, leaving 15 bases between them. The CDR3 spans 14 residues. From germline, CDR1 is SGHRS and CDR2 YFSETQ. The CDR3 sequence: CASSAYREGTEAFF. Here the CDR3 DNA reads TGCGCCAGCAGCGCATACAGGGAAGGAACTGAAGCTTTCTTT.

This clonotype was counted only a few times. The chain is built from TRBV5-1 and TRBJ2-7; 10 positions match TRBD2. Germline loops: CDR1 SGHRS, CDR2 YFSETQ. J gave up 4 bases and V 5 bases, and 6 bases lay outside the gene matches. This CDR3 spans 14 amino acids. As DNA, the CDR3 is TGCGCCAGCAGGGACCCTAGCGGGGGTTACGAGCAGTACTTC. It specifies CASRDPSGGYEQYF. The full variable domain, its missing parts supplied by reference TRBV5-1 and TRBJ2-7, is KAGVTQTPRYLIKTRGQQVTLSCSPISGHRSVSWYQQTPGQGLQFLFEYFSETQRNKGNFPGRFSGRQFSNSRSEMNVSTLELGDSALYLCASRDPSGGYEQYFGPGTRLTVT.

The chain combines TRBV5-4 with TRBJ2-1, with D unclear. The CDR3 has 13 residues. V dropped 4 bases and J dropped 10 bases, with 15 bases sitting between them. CDR1 and CDR2 (germline): SGHNT, YYREEE (reference sequence). The CDR3 DNA reads TGTGCCAGCAGCCTCGAGACCCCCGGGGAGCAGTTCTTC. This gives the protein CASSLETPGEQFF.

The rearrangement links TRBV6-1 to TRBJ2-1, with 9 bases fitting TRBD2. Germline CDR1 MNHNS, CDR2 SASEGT. V dropped 1 base and J dropped 7; count of bases not matched to a gene: 8. This CDR3 is built from 16 residues. CDR3 sequence (DNA): TGTGCCAGCAGTGAAGTGATAGCGGGAGTTAAGAATGAGCAGTTCTTC. It is translated as CASSEVIAGVKNEQFF.

This clonotype has a handful of counts. The chain recombines TRBV6-1 with TRBJ2-1, with D possibly called TRBD1 or TRBD2 (5 bases each). Trimming left V 6 bases short and J 0 bases short, with 12 bases between. Germline V CDR1 and CDR2: MNHNS, SASEGT. This CDR3 spans 15 amino acids. This CDR3 reads CASRQGRSSYNEQFF. CDR3 DNA: TGTGCCAGCAGGCAGGGACGGAGCTCCTACAATGAGCAGTTCTTC.

In regard to this clonotype: An end of the junction differs from the germline gene, which may be a read error. This sequence joins TRBV7-8 and TRBJ2-5, with 7 bases that match TRBD1. The CDR3 contains 15 residues. Germline values: CDR1 SGHVS, CDR2 FQNEAQ. CDR3 amino acids: CASSQVPTGPETQYF. The CDR3 DNA follows: TGCGCCAGCAGCCAAGTCCCGACAGGGCCCGAGACCCAGTACTTC.

The V and J genes are TRBV15 and TRBJ1-1; D ambiguous. This CDR3 comprises 13 residues. Germline V gene lookup returns CDR1 LNHNV and CDR2 YYDKDF (reference sequence). V lost 0 bases and J 4 bases, leaving 6 bases between the germline ends. CDR3 DNA sequence: TGTGCCACCAGCAGAGACCAGGTCACTGAAGCTTTCTTT. Translated: CATSRDQVTEAFF.

This clonotype was observed many times. The chain has TRBV2 and TRBJ2-3; 7 positions match TRBD1. J lost 4 bases, V lost 6 bases, and 1 base had no gene match. Germline CDR1 is SNHLY and CDR2 is FYNNEI. The CDR3 covers 12 residues. CDR3 sequence reads: CASRTGADTQYF. DNA of the CDR3: TGTGCCAGCAGAACAGGGGCAGATACGCAGTATTTT.

This clonotype occurred many times. Sequence at one end of the junction differs from germline and may be a read error. The J gene is TRBJ2-7, the V gene TRBV5-1; tentative D call: TRBD1 (6 bases). Germline loops: CDR1 SGHRS, CDR2 YFSETQ. This CDR3 is built from 15 residues. The CDR3 protein is CASSLADSHSCEQYF. In DNA, the CDR3 is TGCGCCAGCAGCTTGGCGGACAGTCACTCCTGCGAGCAGTACTTC.

The chain recombines TRBV15 with TRBJ2-3; D is possibly TRBD1 or TRBD2 (5 bases each). Per the germline V gene, CDR1 is LNHNV and CDR2 is YYDKDF (reference sequence). Deletions cut 0 bases from V and 6 bases from J, with 19 bases between. The CDR3 length is 17 residues. CDR3 in DNA: TGTGCCACCAGCAGAGAGGGACGGACGGCGATTCAGGATACGCAGTATTTT. This gives the protein CATSREGRTAIQDTQYF.

The rearrangement links TRBV7-9 to TRBJ2-2, with a tentative D call TRBD1 (6 bases). The CDR3 has 14 amino acids. Trimming took off 4 bases at V and 4 bases at J, with 10 bases between the two ends. CDR1 is SEHNR, CDR2 FQNEAQ, per germline (reference sequence). The CDR3 DNA follows: TGTGCCAGCAGCTGGGGGCAGACCACCGGGGAGCTGTTTTTT. Encoded protein: CASSWGQTTGELFF.

This clonotype was seen many times. The chain has TRBV30 and TRBJ1-2; D gene uncertain. Trimming removed 1 base from V and 4 bases from J, with 4 bases in between. The CDR3 is 11 residues long. Germline CDR1 and CDR2: GTSNPN and SVGIG (reference sequence). DNA of the CDR3: TGTGCCTGGAGTGGGACCTATGGCTACACCTTC. Protein sequence: CAWSGTYGYTF.

This clonotype was counted a few times. This chain joins TRBV5-1 and TRBJ2-3; D perhaps matches TRBD1 (6 bases). This CDR3 comprises 18 residues. Trimming removed 0 bases from V and 1 base from J, with 18 bases in between. The germline V gene has CDR1 SGHRS and CDR2 YFSETQ. The CDR3 DNA is TGCGCCAGCAGCTTGGAGCCCCAGGGGAGTTTTGGCACAGATACGCAGTATTTT. Protein product: CASSLEPQGSFGTDTQYF.

This clonotype was seen many times. This rearrangement joins TRBV28 to TRBJ2-1, with 10 bases identical to TRBD2. Trimming cost V 2 bases and J 3 bases; bases outside gene matches: 4. CDR3 size: 16 residues. CDR1 MDHEN and CDR2 SYDVKM come from the germline V gene. CDR3 in amino acids: CASSLLAGVSYNEQFF. In DNA form, the CDR3 reads TGTGCCAGCAGTTTACTAGCGGGAGTTAGCTACAATGAGCAGTTCTTC.